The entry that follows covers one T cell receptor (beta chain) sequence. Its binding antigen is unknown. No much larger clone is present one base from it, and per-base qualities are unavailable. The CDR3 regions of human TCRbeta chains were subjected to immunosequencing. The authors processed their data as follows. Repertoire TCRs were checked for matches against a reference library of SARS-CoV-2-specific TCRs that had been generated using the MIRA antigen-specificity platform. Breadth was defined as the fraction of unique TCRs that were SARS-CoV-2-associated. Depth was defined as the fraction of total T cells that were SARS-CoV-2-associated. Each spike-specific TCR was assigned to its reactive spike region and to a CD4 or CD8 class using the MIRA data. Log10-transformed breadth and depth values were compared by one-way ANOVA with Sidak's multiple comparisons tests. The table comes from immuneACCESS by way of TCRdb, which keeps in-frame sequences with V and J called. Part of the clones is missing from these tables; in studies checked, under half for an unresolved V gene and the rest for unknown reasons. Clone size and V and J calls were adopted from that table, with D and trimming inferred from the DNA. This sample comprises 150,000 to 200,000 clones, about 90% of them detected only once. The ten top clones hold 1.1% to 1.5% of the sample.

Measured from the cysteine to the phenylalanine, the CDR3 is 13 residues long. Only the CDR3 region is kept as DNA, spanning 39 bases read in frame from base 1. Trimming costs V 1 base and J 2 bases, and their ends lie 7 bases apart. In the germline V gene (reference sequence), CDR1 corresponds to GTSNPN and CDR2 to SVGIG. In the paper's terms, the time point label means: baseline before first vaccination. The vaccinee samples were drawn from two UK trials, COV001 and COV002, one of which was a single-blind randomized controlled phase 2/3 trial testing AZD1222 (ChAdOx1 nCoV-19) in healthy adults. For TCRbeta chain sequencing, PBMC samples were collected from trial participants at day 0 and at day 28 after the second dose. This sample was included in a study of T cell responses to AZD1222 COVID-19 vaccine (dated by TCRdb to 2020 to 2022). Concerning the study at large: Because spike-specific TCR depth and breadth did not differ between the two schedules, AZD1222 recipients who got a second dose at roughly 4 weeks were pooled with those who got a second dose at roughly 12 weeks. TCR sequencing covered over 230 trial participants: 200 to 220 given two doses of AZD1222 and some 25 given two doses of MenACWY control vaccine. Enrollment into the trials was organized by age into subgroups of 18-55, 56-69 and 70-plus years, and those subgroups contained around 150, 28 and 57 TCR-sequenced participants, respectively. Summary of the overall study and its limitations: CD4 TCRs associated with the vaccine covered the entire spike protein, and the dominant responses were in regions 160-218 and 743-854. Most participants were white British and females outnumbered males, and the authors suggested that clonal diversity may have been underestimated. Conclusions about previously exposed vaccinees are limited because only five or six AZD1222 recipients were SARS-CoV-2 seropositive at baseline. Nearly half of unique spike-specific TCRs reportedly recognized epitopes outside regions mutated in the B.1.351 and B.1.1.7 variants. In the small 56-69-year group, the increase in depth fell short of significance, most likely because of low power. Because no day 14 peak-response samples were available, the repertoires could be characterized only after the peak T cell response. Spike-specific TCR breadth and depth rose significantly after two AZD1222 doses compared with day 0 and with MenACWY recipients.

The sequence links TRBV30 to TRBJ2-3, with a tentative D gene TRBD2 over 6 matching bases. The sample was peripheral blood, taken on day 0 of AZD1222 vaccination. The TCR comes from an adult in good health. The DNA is TGTGCCTGGAGTGGGGGGGACACAGATACGCAGTATTTT. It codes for CAWSGGDTDTQYF.